This T cell receptor beta chain was sequenced in a study of T cell responses to AZD1222 COVID-19 vaccine. General study findings and limits: Reports indicate that nearly half of spike-specific TCRs are directed at unmutated variant regions. The sample set comprised mostly white British donors with more females, and clonal diversity was possibly underestimated. Sampling captured repertoires only after the peak T cell response. The number of AZD1222 recipients seropositive at baseline was only five to seven.

The table came from immunoSEQ multiplex PCR; TCRdb's copy has only in-frame clones and leaves some out. Counted here are about 170,000 clones, more than 80% occurring once; the ten biggest clones make up 3.5% to 5%. With V trimmed by 5 bases and J by 1 base, 3 bases remained unmatched. This CDR3 has 14 residues. Germline-derived CDR1 and CDR2 are SEHNR and FQNEAQ (reference sequence). Points on this clone: Its antigen is unidentified.

The sample was peripheral blood, taken on day 0 of AZD1222 vaccination. V is TRBV7-9 and J is TRBJ1-1, with TRBD1 matching 8 bases. The receptor was isolated from an adult in good health. CDR3: CASSRDRQNTEAFF. DNA of the CDR3: TGTGCCAGCAGCCGGGACAGGCAGAACACTGAAGCTTTCTTT.